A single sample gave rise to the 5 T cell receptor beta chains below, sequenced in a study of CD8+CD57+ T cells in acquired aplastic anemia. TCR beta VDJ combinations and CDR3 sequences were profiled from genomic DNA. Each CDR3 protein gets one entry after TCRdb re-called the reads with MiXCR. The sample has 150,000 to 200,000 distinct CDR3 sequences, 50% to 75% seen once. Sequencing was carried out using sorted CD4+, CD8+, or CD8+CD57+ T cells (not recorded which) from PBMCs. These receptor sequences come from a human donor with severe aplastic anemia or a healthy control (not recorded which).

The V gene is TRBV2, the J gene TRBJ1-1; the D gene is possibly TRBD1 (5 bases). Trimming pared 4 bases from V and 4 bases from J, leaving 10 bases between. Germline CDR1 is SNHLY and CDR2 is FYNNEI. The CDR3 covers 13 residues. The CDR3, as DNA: TGTGCCAGCAGTGGACAGCAACCCACTGAAGCTTTCTTT. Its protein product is CASSGQQPTEAFF.

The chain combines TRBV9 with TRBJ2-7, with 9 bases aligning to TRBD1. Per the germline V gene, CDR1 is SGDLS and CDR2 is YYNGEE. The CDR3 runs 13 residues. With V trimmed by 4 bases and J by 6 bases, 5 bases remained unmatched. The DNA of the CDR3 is TGTGCCAGCAGCCCGGGACAGGGACCCGAGCAGTACTTC. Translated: CASSPGQGPEQYF.

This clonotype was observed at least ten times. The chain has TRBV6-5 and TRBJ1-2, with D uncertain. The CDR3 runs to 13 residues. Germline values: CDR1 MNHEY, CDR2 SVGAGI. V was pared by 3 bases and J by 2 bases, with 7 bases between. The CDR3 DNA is TGTGCCAGCAGTTATGAGGCCAACTATGGCTACACCTTC. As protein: CASSYEANYGYTF.

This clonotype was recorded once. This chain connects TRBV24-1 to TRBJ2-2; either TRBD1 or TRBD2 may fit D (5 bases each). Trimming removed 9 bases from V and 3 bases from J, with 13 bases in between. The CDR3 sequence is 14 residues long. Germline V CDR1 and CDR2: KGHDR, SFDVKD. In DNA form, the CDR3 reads TGTGCCACCGGGGGATTTAGCGACACCGGGGAGCTGTTTTTT. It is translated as CATGGFSDTGELFF.

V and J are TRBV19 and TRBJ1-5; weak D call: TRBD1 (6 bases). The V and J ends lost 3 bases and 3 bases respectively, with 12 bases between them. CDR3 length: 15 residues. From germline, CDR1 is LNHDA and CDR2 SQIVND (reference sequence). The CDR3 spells CASSMGAGVNQPQHF. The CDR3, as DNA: TGTGCCAGTAGTATGGGGGCAGGGGTCAATCAGCCCCAGCATTTT.